This is a list of T cell receptor beta chains from one sample in a study of OX40 agonist ivuxolimab in advanced cancers. Libraries were prepared by immunoSEQ multiplex PCR; TCRdb keeps only in-frame clonotypes and omits some of them. This sample carries around 70,000 clones, over 80% of them seen once, and the ten largest clones take about 5.5%. The material sequenced was CD4+ or CD8+ T cells sorted from blood, taken in a trial of the OX40 agonist ivuxolimab. These receptors all stem from an adult with an advanced solid tumor such as melanoma, head and neck, liver or kidney cancer. CDR3s include the opening cysteine and the closing phenylalanine or tryptophan. Rows give clone size only sometimes, using once, few, many, or a class for an expanded clone.

>TRBJ1-3|TRBV5-1|once
CASSLHEGASGNTIYF
>TRBJ2-7|TRBV4-1|NA
CASSQILAGGNYEQYF
>TRBJ1-5|TRBV7-6|NA
CASSLWAGENQPQHF
>TRBJ1-2|TRBV27|once
CASSPTGTAYSYGYTF
>TRBJ1-3|TRBV4-3|NA
CASSQGKRVGNTIYF
>TRBJ2-1|TRBV21-1|NA
CASSKIWGAYYNEQFF
>TRBJ2-1|TRBV7-9|NA
CASSLRLAGVSYNEQFF
>TRBJ1-5|TRBV19|NA
CASSSGNQPQHF
>TRBJ2-2|TRBV27|NA
CASSLWGEAGQDLTGELFF
>TRBJ2-1|TRBV7-2|once
CASSLMRRGETYNEQFF
>TRBJ2-2|TRBV19|NA
CASSTGMAANTGELFF
>TRBJ1-2|TRBV4-1|NA
CASSQNQGSYGYTF
>TRBJ1-5|TRBV5-4|NA
CASSSGQGDSDQPQHF
>TRBJ1-5|TRBV12-1|once
CASSFDRTNSQGGQPQHF
>TRBJ2-2|TRBV30|NA
CAWTAGGVTGELFF
>TRBJ2-1|TRBV5-6|NA
CASSISGLAKRNEQFF
>TRBJ1-1|TRBV28|NA
CASSASETLRTEAFF
>TRBJ2-5|TRBV4-1|NA
CASSQPFGGGETQYF
>TRBJ1-1|TRBV5-6|NA
CACSFGDTEAFF
>TRBJ2-1|TRBV5-5|NA
CASSPSGTGYYNEQFF
>TRBJ1-1|TRBV27|NA
CASSSEAWTGDLNTEAFF
>TRBJ1-1|TRBV6-5|NA
CAASGGSDTEAFF
>TRBJ1-1|TRBV7-9|NA
CASSLGVGGTEAFF
>TRBJ1-4|TRBV19|NA
CASSRDTPTNEKLFF
>TRBJ2-1|TRBV27|NA
CASSSLFSGSYNEQFF
>TRBJ2-5|TRBV7-9|NA
CASSLDWTGQETQYF
>TRBJ2-1|TRBV27|NA
CASSFGARIDEQFF
>TRBJ2-1|TRBV19|NA
CASSPPGPHNEQFF
>TRBJ2-2|TRBV29-1|NA
CSVVSGELFF
>TRBJ2-7|TRBV6-1|NA
CASILGYEQYF
>TRBJ2-7|TRBV25-1|once
CASSDAGPGGEQYF
>TRBJ2-5|TRBV7-9|NA
CASSFSQYQETQYF
>TRBJ1-1|TRBV18|NA
CASSPSAEAFF
>TRBJ2-7|TRBV19|NA
CASSIVWTDAYEQYF
>TRBJ1-2|TRBV4-1|NA
CASSHSGGGGYGYTF
>TRBJ2-6|TRBV7-3|NA
CASSLIGGANVLTF
>TRBJ1-5|TRBV6-1|once
CASSQGRQPQHF
>TRBJ2-3|TRBV27|NA
CASSATLAGVDTQYF
>TRBJ2-7|TRBV4-1|NA
CASSQERGSVVREQYF
>TRBJ1-1|TRBV4-1|NA
CASSQVGTRTEAFF
>TRBJ2-2|TRBV19|NA
CASRASNTGELFF
>TRBJ1-1|TRBV19|few
CASSIGVNTEAFF
>TRBJ2-7|TRBV29-1|NA
CSVAGNGAYEQYF
>TRBJ2-3|TRBV27|NA
CASSPLPSTDTQYF
>TRBJ2-7|TRBV4-3|NA
CASSHRDKIYEQYF
>TRBJ1-1|TRBV7-9|NA
CASSPAGQGLPNTEAFF
>TRBJ1-2|TRBV14|NA
CASRYGQGDGYTF
>TRBJ2-7|TRBV7-6|NA
CASSSETGGREQYF
>TRBJ2-7|TRBV4-3|NA
CASSQDETTTYEQYF
>TRBJ1-4|TRBV7-8|NA
CASTSIGGINEKLFF
>TRBJ1-2|TRBV13|few
CASSLDRDPTYGYTF
>TRBJ1-5|TRBV6-5|NA
CASRKQGQDQPQHF
>TRBJ2-7|TRBV4-2|few
CASSQDRIGQSVDEQYF